This TCR beta chain was profiled in a study of T cells after posttransplantation cyclophosphamide. Concerning this clone: Its antigen is as yet unknown.

Looked up from germline, CDR1 is MNHEY and CDR2 is SMNVEV (reference sequence). Trimming took 2 bases from V and 3 from J, leaving 14 bases between them. The CDR3 is 15 amino acids. Only in-frame clones appear in the TCRdb table, and some are missing; sequencing was by immunoSEQ multiplex PCR. The table lists roughly 6,400 clones, about 80% of them singletons. Findings and limits, study-wide: Donor CD8+ memory clones often dominated recipient blood repertoires at later times. Skin or GI-infiltrating T cells shared few TRB sequences with blood.

Cyclophosphamide on days +3 and +4 followed busulfan-fludarabine conditioning and a marrow graft. Sequenced here: CD8+ T cells sorted from PBMCs, sampled approximately 1,500 days after allogeneic stem cell transplant with posttransplant cyclophosphamide. This chain connects TRBV27 to TRBJ2-7, with D maybe TRBD2 (7 bases). This clonotype was sampled from a female patient aged 50-59 years who received an allogeneic stem cell transplant from a related donor, was CMV-positive, and had no GVHD. The graft donor may have given rise to some T cells. In DNA, the CDR3 is TGTGCCAGCAGTTTAGGGGGGGGGCCCTACTACGAGCAGTACTTC. As protein: CASSLGGGPYYEQYF.